A single sample is the source of the 18 T cell receptor beta chains below, sequenced in a study of Graves' ophthalmopathy and Graves' hyperthyroidism (dated by TCRdb to the late 2010s). Instrument on record: Illumina HiSeq 2000. For repertoire sequencing, the TCR beta CDR3 regions were amplified from RNA transcripts. HTBI primers and the Qiagen OneStep RT-PCR kit were used in a first-round RT-PCR, which was followed by a second-round multiplex PCR, size selection and purification. The public reads were reprocessed in TCRdb via fastp at Q25 and MiXCR, keeping in-frame beta chains. For every CDR3 protein sequence, its rows merge into one entry that carries the most common genes and DNA. This sample is represented by about 400,000 distinct CDR3 sequences; 15% to 20% of them were singletons. In total, the top ten clones hold approximately 1.4% of the sample. Source material: peripheral blood. These TCRs come from a woman aged 18-29 years with Graves' ophthalmopathy. Donor details come from another sample of the same person, matched by shared clones.

This clonotype was counted at least ten times. The chain uses TRBV28 and TRBJ2-4; D uncertain. Trimming shortened V by 6 bases and J by 9 bases, and 18 bases separated the two germline ends. The length of the CDR3 is 14 residues. The germline gives CDR1 MDHEN, CDR2 SYDVKM. The CDR3 is CASSPRKQRSIQYF. CDR3 nucleotides: TGTGCCAGCAGCCCCCGGAAACAGAGGAGCATTCAGTACTTC.

This clonotype was found many times. The rearrangement joins TRBV3-1 to TRBJ2-5; TRBD2 matches 8 bases. Germline V gene lookup returns CDR1 LGHDT and CDR2 YNNKEL (reference sequence). The V and J ends lost 5 bases and 4 bases, in that order; junction bases with no gene match: 0. The CDR3 sequence is 12 residues long. The CDR3 spells CASSTSGETQYF. In nucleotides, the CDR3 is TGTGCCAGCAGCACTAGCGGAGAGACCCAGTACTTC.

This clonotype was picked up many times. J is TRBJ1-1 and V is TRBV7-3, with 7 bases that match TRBD1. The ends lost 5 bases at V and 5 bases at J; junction bases unmatched: 5. This CDR3 comprises 13 residues. Germline values: CDR1 SGHTA, CDR2 FQGTGA. The CDR3, as DNA: TGTGCCAGCAGCCCTGGGACAGTTACTGAAGCTTTCTTT. Translating it yields CASSPGTVTEAFF.

CDR3 coding DNA: TGTGCCAGCAGGTCCGGGACTGTGGTCAACCCCCTCCACTTT. Its protein product is CASRSGTVVNPLHF. This chain uses TRBV28 with TRBJ1-6; D perhaps matches TRBD1 (5 bases). Germline lookup yields CDR1 MDHEN and CDR2 SYDVKM. The CDR3 extends over 14 amino acids. Trimming cost V 6 bases and J 13 bases, with 19 bases left between them.

The V gene is TRBV24-1, the J gene TRBJ2-5; D uncertain. Germline lookup yields CDR1 KGHDR and CDR2 SFDVKD. The CDR3 is 11 residues long. Trimming left V 9 bases short and J 4 bases short, with 8 bases between. The CDR3, as DNA: TGTGCCACCGGGGTGTCAGAGACCCAGTACTTC. It translates to CATGVSETQYF.

This clonotype was detected ten times or more. J is TRBJ2-5 and V is TRBV5-1; tentative D call: TRBD2 (5 bases). The length of the CDR3 is 13 residues. V was pared by 0 bases and J by 6 bases, with 9 bases between. The germline CDR1 and CDR2 sequences are SGHRS and YFSETQ. For the CDR3, the DNA is TGCGCCAGCAGCTTGGCGTTCGGGAAGACCCAGTACTTC. The encoded protein is CASSLAFGKTQYF.

This rearrangement joins TRBV12-3 or TRBV12-4 to TRBJ2-7; 7 nucleotides match TRBD2. V shed 0 bases and J 1 base; nucleotides not matched to a gene: 0. This CDR3 region has 14 residues. CDR3 loop: CASSLASGSYEQYF. DNA of the CDR3: TGTGCCAGCAGTTTAGCTAGCGGGTCCTACGAGCAGTACTTC.

This sequence joins TRBV20-1 and TRBJ1-3, with D possibly being TRBD1 (5 bases). CDR1 is DFQATT, CDR2 SNEGSKA, per germline (reference sequence). Trimming took off 6 bases at V and 2 bases at J, with 17 bases between the two ends. The CDR3 consists of 15 residues. CDR3 residues: CSAPRGTDPGNTIYF. For the CDR3, the DNA is TGCAGTGCGCCTCGAGGGACGGACCCTGGAAACACCATATATTTT.

This clonotype was observed at least ten times. The chain uses TRBV6-2 or TRBV6-3 and TRBJ2-5; D possibly corresponds to TRBD2 (5 bases). Germline V CDR1 and CDR2: MNHEY, SVGEGT. Trimming took 6 bases from V and 1 from J, leaving 12 bases between them. This CDR3 has 14 residues. The CDR3 coding sequence is TGTGCCAGCAGCCGCGCACTAGGCCAAGAGACCCAGTACTTC. Residues: CASSRALGQETQYF.

This clonotype showed up many times. The DNA of the CDR3 is TGTGCCAGCAGCTACTCAGGGACAGGGGCTATACGTGGAACTGAAGCTTTCTTT. Translated: CASSYSGTGAIRGTEAFF. The rearrangement joins TRBV12-3 or TRBV12-4 to TRBJ1-1; TRBD1 aligns across 10 bases. J gave up 5 bases and V 6 bases, and 18 bases lay outside the gene matches. CDR3 length: 18 amino acids.

The J gene is TRBJ1-2, the V gene TRBV6-4; 9 bases fit TRBD1. From germline, CDR1 is MRHNA and CDR2 SNTAGT. CDR3 size: 12 residues. V was clipped by 6 bases and J by 8 bases; unmatched bases: 4. CDR3 sequence (DNA): TGTGCCAGCAGGGGGACAGGGTTCGGCTACACCTTC. It specifies CASRGTGFGYTF.

This clonotype was picked up many times. The CDR3 loop reads CASRTNRESRYLAGELFF. The CDR3 DNA reads as TGTGCCAGCAGAACGAACAGGGAGTCGCGTTATTTGGCCGGGGAGCTGTTTTTT. The chain links TRBV7-8 to TRBJ2-2, with D possibly being TRBD1 (6 bases). The germline V gene encodes CDR1 SGHVS and CDR2 FQNEAQ. The CDR3 spans 18 residues. Trimming took off 6 bases at V and 6 bases at J, with 26 bases between the two ends.

Many counts were recorded for this clonotype. The chain uses TRBV6-2 or TRBV6-3 and TRBJ2-7; D possibly uses TRBD1 or TRBD2 (5 bases each). The CDR3 covers 13 residues. Trimming pared 6 bases from V and 2 bases from J, leaving 11 bases between. Germline CDR1 reads MNHEY; CDR2 reads SVGEGT. Here the CDR3 reads CASRRGVAYEQYF. Written as DNA, the CDR3 is TGTGCCAGCAGAAGAGGGGTCGCCTACGAGCAGTACTTC.

This clonotype was observed at least ten times. This chain joins TRBV11-2 and TRBJ1-2; TRBD1 might be the D (5 bases). The CDR3 is 15 amino acids. V lost 4 bases and J lost 4, with 16 bases in between. Germline lookup yields CDR1 SGHAT and CDR2 FQNNGV. Written as DNA, the CDR3 is TGTGCCAGCAGCTCTTTACAGGTTATAGCCTATGGCTACACCTTC. This gives the protein CASSSLQVIAYGYTF.

This clonotype occurred a few times. The chain combines TRBV2 with TRBJ1-5; D possibly corresponds to TRBD1 (5 bases). In germline, CDR1 is SNHLY, CDR2 FYNNEI. The germline V and J ends were trimmed by 5 bases and 4 bases, with 15 bases remaining between them. This CDR3 has 15 amino acids. The CDR3 loop reads CASSSPLGGNQPQHF. Written as DNA, the CDR3 is TGTGCCAGCAGTAGCCCATTGGGGGGAAATCAGCCCCAGCATTTT.

This clonotype was seen at least ten times. The J gene is TRBJ1-1, the V gene TRBV18; 7 positions agree with TRBD1. CDR3 length: 14 residues. Looked up from germline, CDR1 is KGHSH and CDR2 is LQKENI. V trimming: 2 bases; J trimming: 3 bases; junction bases outside the gene matches: 3. CDR3 amino acids: CASSPDRAYTEAFF. CDR3 in DNA: TGTGCCAGCTCACCAGACAGGGCCTACACTGAAGCTTTCTTT.

This clonotype appeared many times. The chain carries TRBV29-1 and TRBJ1-5; D is possibly TRBD1 (6 bases). This CDR3 has 14 residues. The V end was cut by 4 bases, the J end by 0 bases, with 10 bases between. Germline CDR1 and CDR2: SQVTM and ANQGSEA. Written as DNA, the CDR3 is TGCAGCGTTGCACAGGGACCTAGCAATCAGCCCCAGCATTTT. It codes for CSVAQGPSNQPQHF.

This clonotype appeared many times. The chain couples TRBV6-1 to TRBJ1-5, with 8 nucleotides matching TRBD1. CDR1 is MNHNS, CDR2 SASEGT, per germline. After removal of 3 bases from V and 2 bases from J, the junction contained 0 bases not matched to a gene. The CDR3 length is 14 residues. CDR3 region: CASSEDRGNQPQHF. The DNA of the CDR3 is TGTGCCAGCAGTGAGGACAGGGGCAATCAGCCCCAGCATTTT.